This T cell receptor beta chain was captured by sequencing in a study of control samples from healthy donors and cancer patients. CDR3 size: 14 residues. Per the germline V gene, CDR1 is SNHLY and CDR2 is FYNNEI. The V gene end was trimmed by 5 bases and the J gene end by 11 bases; junction bases not matched to a gene: 12. Assay: immunoSEQ multiplex PCR; the TCRdb copy retains only in-frame clones and omits some. This table has about 130,000 clones, roughly 87% appearing once. The J gene is TRBJ1-1, the V gene TRBV2; 9 bases align to TRBD1. This sequence originates from a man aged 18-30 years in good health. The sequenced sample was blood. The CDR3 sequence is CASSLQGAMEFAFF. DNA of the CDR3: TGTGCCAGCAGTTTACAGGGGGCGATGGAATTTGCTTTCTTT.